The rows below give T cell receptor beta chains drawn from one sample of a study of cytomegalovirus exposure and HLA in healthy donors. TCRdb's table, derived via immunoSEQ multiplex PCR, lists solely in-frame clones and lacks some. The sample includes tens of thousands of clones, 96% of them seen just once. The sequenced sample was PBMCs. The receptor set was obtained from a young woman in good health and CMV-seropositive. CDR3s include the opening cysteine and the closing phenylalanine or tryptophan. A D gene is named only where the DNA matches it firmly. A clone size is listed for some rows: how often the clone was seen (once, few, many), or a class if it is expanded.

J gene: TRBJ2-7; clone size: NA; V gene: TRBV5-1; D gene: TRBD2; CDR3 protein: CASSLLAGVEQYF; CDR3 DNA: TGCGCCAGCAGCTTGCTAGCGGGAGTCGAGCAGTACTTC
J gene: TRBJ2-7; clone size: NA; V gene: TRBV30; D gene: NA; CDR3 protein: CALKGDPYEQYF; CDR3 DNA: TGTGCCTTAAAGGGAGATCCCTACGAGCAGTACTTC
J gene: TRBJ2-5; clone size: once; V gene: TRBV10-2; D gene: NA; CDR3 protein: CASGRRQSLQETQYF; CDR3 DNA: TGCGCCAGCGGGAGGAGACAGAGTCTCCAAGAGACCCAGTACTTC
J gene: TRBJ2-6; clone size: NA; V gene: TRBV5-1; D gene: NA; CDR3 protein: CASSLALRGSGANVLTF; CDR3 DNA: TGCGCCAGCAGCTTGGCCCTCAGGGGCTCTGGGGCCAACGTCCTGACTTTC
J gene: TRBJ2-5; clone size: few; V gene: TRBV11-3; D gene: NA; CDR3 protein: CASSFAGTIQETQYF; CDR3 DNA: TGTGCCAGCAGCTTCGCCGGGACAATACAAGAGACCCAGTACTTC
J gene: TRBJ2-2; clone size: NA; V gene: TRBV28; D gene: NA; CDR3 protein: CASGGAPNTGELFF; CDR3 DNA: TGTGCCAGCGGGGGGGCCCCGAACACCGGGGAGCTGTTTTTT
J gene: TRBJ2-7; clone size: once; V gene: TRBV4-3; D gene: NA; CDR3 protein: CASSLGLAYEQYF; CDR3 DNA: TGCGCCAGCAGCCTAGGACTGGCCTACGAGCAGTACTTC
J gene: TRBJ1-5; clone size: NA; V gene: TRBV7-2; D gene: NA; CDR3 protein: CASSITDYNQPQHF; CDR3 DNA: TGTGCCAGCAGCATTACTGACTACAATCAGCCCCAGCATTTT
J gene: TRBJ2-3; clone size: NA; V gene: TRBV19; D gene: TRBD2; CDR3 protein: CASSVSSYRLAGGRDDTQYF; CDR3 DNA: TGTGCCAGTAGTGTATCCTCCTATCGACTAGCGGGAGGGAGGGACGATACGCAGTATTTT
J gene: TRBJ2-7; clone size: NA; V gene: TRBV30; D gene: TRBD2; CDR3 protein: CAWTKPGSGRVYEQYF; CDR3 DNA: TGTGCCTGGACTAAGCCGGGTAGCGGGAGGGTGTACGAGCAGTACTTC
J gene: TRBJ2-7; clone size: NA; V gene: TRBV6-4; D gene: TRBD2; CDR3 protein: CARRQGDEREVYEQYF; CDR3 DNA: TGTGCCAGACGACAGGGCGATGAGCGGGAGGTCTACGAGCAGTACTTC
J gene: TRBJ1-2; clone size: once; V gene: TRBV28; D gene: NA; CDR3 protein: CASGAGPTRNNYGYTF; CDR3 DNA: TGTGCCAGCGGGGCAGGGCCGACCCGTAATAACTATGGCTACACCTTC
J gene: TRBJ2-7; clone size: NA; V gene: TRBV11-2; D gene: TRBD1; CDR3 protein: CASSLRRDRAYEQYF; CDR3 DNA: TGTGCCAGCAGCCTCCGCCGGGACAGGGCCTACGAGCAGTACTTC
J gene: TRBJ1-3; clone size: once; V gene: TRBV6-6; D gene: TRBD1; CDR3 protein: CASSYGGTAGNTIYF; CDR3 DNA: TGTGCCAGCAGTTACGGAGGGACAGCTGGAAACACCATATATTTT
J gene: TRBJ1-1; clone size: NA; V gene: TRBV5-4; D gene: NA; CDR3 protein: CASSPLPINTEAFF; CDR3 DNA: TGTGCCAGCAGCCCCCTTCCTATCAACACTGAAGCTTTCTTT
J gene: TRBJ2-7; clone size: NA; V gene: TRBV15; D gene: NA; CDR3 protein: CATSRDLAREQYF; CDR3 DNA: TGTGCCACCAGCAGAGATCTAGCGCGCGAGCAGTACTTC
J gene: TRBJ1-1; clone size: NA; V gene: TRBV28; D gene: NA; CDR3 protein: CASSLTGRLSEAFF; CDR3 DNA: TGTGCCAGCAGCCTGACAGGAAGATTGAGTGAAGCTTTCTTT
J gene: TRBJ2-2; clone size: NA; V gene: TRBV28; D gene: NA; CDR3 protein: CASSTGPGELFF; CDR3 DNA: TGTGCCAGCAGCACAGGTCCCGGGGAGCTGTTTTTT
J gene: TRBJ2-5; clone size: once; V gene: TRBV7-2; D gene: NA; CDR3 protein: CASSSFGGRGETQYF; CDR3 DNA: TGTGCCAGCAGCAGCTTCGGCGGCAGAGGAGAGACCCAGTACTTC